This TCR beta chain was profiled in a study of T-cell memory formation after mild COVID-19. This clonotype was seen many times. Germline V lookup: CDR1 SGHTA, CDR2 FQGTGA. The CDR3 totals 15 residues. V gave up 2 bases and J gave up 0 bases, with 8 bases separating them. With constant-segment primers, 5'RACE yielded cDNA libraries of TCR alpha and TCR beta that carried sample barcodes and UMIs. TCRdb re-derived calls from the 5' RACE reads in MiXCR, one entry per CDR3 protein. Seen here are about 150,000 distinct CDR3 sequences, 5.5% to 7% observed once, and the top ten hold 2% to 2.5%. The chain combines TRBV7-3 with TRBJ1-5, with D possibly being TRBD1 (5 bases). Sequences were obtained from PBMCs or a T cell subset sorted from them (not recorded which). The clonotype originates from an adult woman who had mild COVID-19 (a few samples of this study predate the infection). Cell type and time point are not known. The CDR3 sequence: CASSLQGGSNQPQHF. The CDR3, as DNA: TGTGCCAGCAGCTTACAGGGCGGTAGCAATCAGCCCCAGCATTTT.